A selection of T cell receptor beta chains follows, all from one sample in a study of T cells expressing NK-cell markers. TCRdb reprocessed the 5' RACE reads, with one entry per CDR3 protein and no DNA. In total, the table holds about 460,000 distinct CDR3 sequences. The sample comprised blood T cells: a sorted CD56 or NKG2C T cell subset, CD4+ or CD8+ T cells, or bulk PBMC T cells (not recorded which). These receptors were obtained from a woman aged 50 to 65 in good health. Both conserved end residues are part of each CDR3.

CASSQEGTSGLDQETQYF	TRBV4-2	TRBJ2-5
CASSFTRTVREQFF	TRBV5-1	TRBJ2-1
CSVESDRGRNTEAFF	TRBV29-1	TRBJ1-1
CASSFGLAPGELFF	TRBV6-6	TRBJ2-2
CASSTIESRVGAFF	TRBV12-3/TRBV12-4	TRBJ1-1
CASSESRVQETQYF	TRBV25-1	TRBJ2-5
CASSPGQGYYEQYF	TRBV7-3	TRBJ2-7
CASSQVGSGVYEQYF	TRBV14	TRBJ2-7
CASSSSYSGRAETQYF	TRBV12-3/TRBV12-4	TRBJ2-5
CAIRCLTYEQYF	TRBV5-1	TRBJ2-7
CSARVDFTDTQYF	TRBV20-1	TRBJ2-3
CASSPRATDNEQFF	TRBV5-1	TRBJ2-1
CATNVRGGSYGYTF	TRBV12-3/TRBV12-4	TRBJ1-2
CSARDQPGLAGPLYEQYF	TRBV20-1	TRBJ2-7
CASSRPWGAQYF	TRBV12-3/TRBV12-4	TRBJ2-7
CASSTRLAGGYNEQFF	TRBV6-6	TRBJ2-1
CSARVSQGNNQPQHF	TRBV20-1	TRBJ1-5
CASSLGAGHPNEQFF	TRBV12-3/TRBV12-4	TRBJ2-1
CASMWGAGYEQYF	TRBV6-1	TRBJ2-7
CASSGPFSRETQYF	TRBV25-1	TRBJ2-5
CASSARSLGGSNTGELFF	TRBV10-2	TRBJ2-2
CASSLTATGNEQFF	TRBV7-2	TRBJ2-1
CASSLTDSFYGYTF	TRBV5-1	TRBJ1-2
CASTLPGNEQFF	TRBV12-3/TRBV12-4	TRBJ2-1
CASSPRTDRLNTEAFF	TRBV18	TRBJ1-1
CASSSLNRGINEQFF	TRBV7-7	TRBJ2-1
CASRGGTTSYNEQFF	TRBV6-1	TRBJ2-1
CASSPLLKGRNGYTF	TRBV27	TRBJ1-2
CASSEGTSGTETQYF	TRBV11-1	TRBJ2-5
CATSEGDRAAEAFF	TRBV24-1	TRBJ1-1
CASSKEAARSGNTIYF	TRBV21-1	TRBJ1-3
CATFQTGFYGYTF	TRBV12-3/TRBV12-4	TRBJ1-2
CASSPAYTGELFF	TRBV5-5	TRBJ2-2
CASSLQVAKNIQYF	TRBV2	TRBJ2-4
CASSVPLAGVENEQFF	TRBV9	TRBJ2-1
CACSPIRGRGPYEQYF	TRBV11-2	TRBJ2-7
CAISEDGGSTDTQYF	TRBV10-3	TRBJ2-3
CASSFGGSEQFF	TRBV10-1	TRBJ2-1
CASSVSGVQETQYF	TRBV9	TRBJ2-5
CASSLWTGSYEQYF	TRBV5-1	TRBJ2-7
CASSKDPLAGACNEQFF	TRBV21-1	TRBJ2-1
CAWSVTAVKAEAFF	TRBV30	TRBJ1-1
CASTGLEEETYEQYF	TRBV5-1	TRBJ2-7
CASSAGLAGGGTGELFF	TRBV5-1	TRBJ2-2
CASSLVPGGAGELFF	TRBV11-2	TRBJ2-2
CASSLALGPGANVLTF	TRBV5-1	TRBJ2-6
CASSRQLAGINNEQFF	TRBV4-1	TRBJ2-1
CASSAGFRASEAFF	TRBV6-5	TRBJ1-1
CAGNRDGTDTQYF	TRBV7-9	TRBJ2-3